The rows below give T cell receptor beta chains drawn from one sample of a study of shared clonotypes between healthy human individuals. Generated by immunoSEQ multiplex PCR, the TCRdb table keeps only in-frame clones and is missing some. This table holds more than 2 million clones, around 95% found once. What was sequenced was naive CD4+ T cells sorted from blood. These receptors all come from a man aged 18 to 29 in good health. CDR3s include the opening cysteine and the closing phenylalanine or tryptophan. Each record gives: CDR3 DNA, CDR3 protein, D gene, J gene, V gene, clone size. D genes are given only for firm matches. Some rows mark clone size as missing; the rest say once, few, many or name a class of expanded clone.

DNA: TGTGCCAGCAGTTACGCGGGACAGCCAACCTACGAGCAGTACTTC
CDR3: CASSYAGQPTYEQYF
D: .
J: TRBJ2-7
V: TRBV6-5
size: .

DNA: TGCGCCAGCAGCGAAGGGACAGTTTACAATGAGCAGTTCTTC
CDR3: CASSEGTVYNEQFF
D: TRBD1
J: TRBJ2-1
V: TRBV5-1
size: .

DNA: TGTGCCAGCAGTTACTGGGGACTAGCGGAATTCACAGATACGCAGTATTTT
CDR3: CASSYWGLAEFTDTQYF
D: TRBD2
J: TRBJ2-3
V: TRBV6-8
size: .

DNA: TGTGCCAGCTCACCACAGCCAGGGGACTATGGCTACACCTTC
CDR3: CASSPQPGDYGYTF
D: .
J: TRBJ1-2
V: TRBV18
size: once

DNA: TGTGCCAGCAGTGTTGGACAGGGGACAGATACGCAGTATTTT
CDR3: CASSVGQGTDTQYF
D: TRBD1
J: TRBJ2-3
V: TRBV6-1
size: .

DNA: TGCGCCAGCAGCTTGGCCCCAGGGTCGGTTGAGACCCAGTACTTC
CDR3: CASSLAPGSVETQYF
D: .
J: TRBJ2-5
V: TRBV5-1
size: .

DNA: TGTGCCAGCAGTTTAGGCAGTGGAAACACCATATATTTT
CDR3: CASSLGSGNTIYF
D: .
J: TRBJ1-3
V: TRBV28
size: .

DNA: TGTGCCTGGAACAACCAGGGAGGTGAAAAACTGTTTTTT
CDR3: CAWNNQGGEKLFF
D: .
J: TRBJ1-4
V: TRBV30
size: .

DNA: TGTGCCAGCAGCTTGCCGGGGGCAGTGAACACTGAAGCTTTCTTT
CDR3: CASSLPGAVNTEAFF
D: .
J: TRBJ1-1
V: TRBV11-2
size: .

DNA: TGTGCCAGCAGCTTTCCCGGGACAGGAAAGACCCAGTACTTC
CDR3: CASSFPGTGKTQYF
D: TRBD1
J: TRBJ2-5
V: TRBV7-9
size: once

DNA: TGTGCCTGGAGTACACAGGGTAGCGGCTACACCTTC
CDR3: CAWSTQGSGYTF
D: .
J: TRBJ1-2
V: TRBV30
size: .

DNA: TGTGCCAGCAGTTACGAGGGGGCTGGTGAAGCTTTCTTT
CDR3: CASSYEGAGEAFF
D: TRBD1
J: TRBJ1-1
V: TRBV6-5
size: .

DNA: TGTGCCAGCAGTCAAGCGGGGGGGCCCTACAATGAGCAGTTCTTC
CDR3: CASSQAGGPYNEQFF
D: TRBD2
J: TRBJ2-1
V: TRBV28
size: .

DNA: TGTGCCAGCAGCTTGGACAGGGGAACTGGTGGCTACACCTTC
CDR3: CASSLDRGTGGYTF
D: TRBD1
J: TRBJ1-2
V: TRBV5-4
size: once

DNA: TGTGCCAGCAGTTTTGGGGCTAGCGGGGGCAGCACAGATACGCAGTATTTT
CDR3: CASSFGASGGSTDTQYF
D: TRBD2
J: TRBJ2-3
V: TRBV28
size: .

DNA: TGTGCCAGCAGCAGGCGGGACTCCTACGAGCAGTACTTC
CDR3: CASSRRDSYEQYF
D: .
J: TRBJ2-7
V: TRBV11-2
size: .

DNA: TGTGCCAGTAGTATTACAGGGGGGGACAACGAGCAGTACTTC
CDR3: CASSITGGDNEQYF
D: .
J: TRBJ2-7
V: TRBV19
size: .

DNA: TGTGCCAGTAGTCAGACAGGGAGTGGCTACACCTTC
CDR3: CASSQTGSGYTF
D: TRBD1
J: TRBJ1-2
V: TRBV19
size: .

DNA: TGCGCCAGCAGCCCCGGACAGGGAGGGCGAACTGAAGCTTTCTTT
CDR3: CASSPGQGGRTEAFF
D: TRBD1
J: TRBJ1-1
V: TRBV5-1
size: once

DNA: TGCGCCAGCAGCTGGGGGAGCACTGAAGCTTTCTTT
CDR3: CASSWGSTEAFF
D: .
J: TRBJ1-1
V: TRBV5-1
size: .

DNA: TGTGCCAGCAGCAGGGGCCTGGGGACCCAGTACTTC
CDR3: CASSRGLGTQYF
D: .
J: TRBJ2-5
V: TRBV7-2
size: .

DNA: TGTGCCAGCTCACCACGCGTGGGTGCTGGGGCCAACGTCCTGACTTTC
CDR3: CASSPRVGAGANVLTF
D: .
J: TRBJ2-6
V: TRBV18
size: .

DNA: TGTGCCAGCAGCGTAGGTTCTTCCAGCGGGAGCTCCTACGAGCAGTACTTC
CDR3: CASSVGSSSGSSYEQYF
D: TRBD2
J: TRBJ2-7
V: TRBV9
size: .

DNA: TGCGCCAGCAGCTTGGAAGCGGGGAAGTCAAATGAGCAGTTCTTC
CDR3: CASSLEAGKSNEQFF
D: TRBD2
J: TRBJ2-1
V: TRBV5-1
size: .

DNA: TGTGCCAGCAGTTTATCGACAGGGGTGAACACTGAAGCTTTCTTT
CDR3: CASSLSTGVNTEAFF
D: TRBD1
J: TRBJ1-1
V: TRBV27
size: once

DNA: TGTGCCAGCAGCGGGGATAATTCACCCCTCCACTTT
CDR3: CASSGDNSPLHF
D: .
J: TRBJ1-6
V: TRBV9
size: .

DNA: TGCAGTGCTATTTATTTAACTGAAGCTTTCTTT
CDR3: CSAIYLTEAFF
D: .
J: TRBJ1-1
V: TRBV20-1
size: .

DNA: TGTGCCAGCAGCCAGGGGGCTGGGACTGAAGCTTTCTTT
CDR3: CASSQGAGTEAFF
D: TRBD1
J: TRBJ1-1
V: TRBV6-6
size: .

DNA: TGTGCCAGCAGCTTAGGCGGGAGAAGCACAGATACGCAGTATTTT
CDR3: CASSLGGRSTDTQYF
D: TRBD2
J: TRBJ2-3
V: TRBV7-2
size: once

DNA: TGTGCCAGCAGCAAGGAACAGGGGGCAAACGAGCAGTACTTC
CDR3: CASSKEQGANEQYF
D: TRBD1
J: TRBJ2-7
V: TRBV5-4
size: .

DNA: TGTGCCAGCAGTTCGGACAGGGCTGGGGCCAACGTCCTGACTTTC
CDR3: CASSSDRAGANVLTF
D: TRBD1
J: TRBJ2-6
V: TRBV4-2
size: .

DNA: TGCAGTGTTCTCAGCCAAGAGACCCAGTACTTC
CDR3: CSVLSQETQYF
D: .
J: TRBJ2-5
V: TRBV20-1
size: .

DNA: TGTGCCTGGAGTCGCGGGACTAGCGGGATCGTAGAGGAGACCCAGTACTTC
CDR3: CAWSRGTSGIVEETQYF
D: TRBD2
J: TRBJ2-5
V: TRBV30
size: .

DNA: TGTGCCAGCAGCAAAGGTCGACAGCCCTACGAGCAGTACTTC
CDR3: CASSKGRQPYEQYF
D: .
J: TRBJ2-7
V: TRBV21-1
size: .

DNA: TGTGCCAGCAGCGAGACAGGGGCAGGCTACACCTTC
CDR3: CASSETGAGYTF
D: TRBD1
J: TRBJ1-2
V: TRBV7-2
size: .

DNA: TGTGCCAGCAGTGAACTGAGCAATCAGCCCCAGCATTTT
CDR3: CASSELSNQPQHF
D: .
J: TRBJ1-5
V: TRBV2
size: .

DNA: TGTGCCAGCAGTACCAGACAGGGGTACACGGAGACCCAGTACTTC
CDR3: CASSTRQGYTETQYF
D: TRBD1
J: TRBJ2-5
V: TRBV6-5
size: once

DNA: TGCGCCAGCAGCTTATCAACCGCGCCGCGCACAGATACGCAGTATTTT
CDR3: CASSLSTAPRTDTQYF
D: .
J: TRBJ2-3
V: TRBV5-1
size: .

DNA: TGTGCCAGCAGTTATTCCAATACCCAGTACTTC
CDR3: CASSYSNTQYF
D: .
J: TRBJ2-5
V: TRBV6-5
size: .

DNA: TGCGCCAGCAGCTTGCGTCCGGGACCGATGACTTACAATGAGCAGTTCTTC
CDR3: CASSLRPGPMTYNEQFF
D: .
J: TRBJ2-1
V: TRBV5-1
size: .

DNA: TGTGCCTGGGCCCCGGGACGTACCTACAATGAGCAGTTCTTC
CDR3: CAWAPGRTYNEQFF
D: .
J: TRBJ2-1
V: TRBV30
size: .

DNA: TGTGCCAGCAGCTTGTCTCTTACGGCTCAAACCACAGATACGCAGTATTTT
CDR3: CASSLSLTAQTTDTQYF
D: .
J: TRBJ2-3
V: TRBV5-4
size: .

DNA: TGTGCCAGCAGTTACTCGAGGCGATCTGGAAACACCATATATTTT
CDR3: CASSYSRRSGNTIYF
D: .
J: TRBJ1-3
V: TRBV6-5
size: .

DNA: TGTGCCAGCAGTTCAGGGAGCACAGATACGCAGTATTTT
CDR3: CASSSGSTDTQYF
D: .
J: TRBJ2-3
V: TRBV6-1
size: .

DNA: TGTGCCAGCCTAGCGGGAGTACATGAGCAGTTCTTC
CDR3: CASLAGVHEQFF
D: TRBD2
J: TRBJ2-1
V: TRBV2
size: .

DNA: TGTGCCAGCAGCTTAGATAGTAGGGGGCGCGCAGAAAAACTGTTTTTT
CDR3: CASSLDSRGRAEKLFF
D: TRBD1
J: TRBJ1-4
V: TRBV11-2
size: .

DNA: TGTGCCTGGAGGACCACCCCTGGACAAGAAGCTTTCTTT
CDR3: CAWRTTPGQEAFF
D: .
J: TRBJ1-1
V: TRBV30
size: .

DNA: TGTGCCAGCAGCTCTCCGGGGACAGGATTTACTGAAGCTTTCTTT
CDR3: CASSSPGTGFTEAFF
D: TRBD1
J: TRBJ1-1
V: TRBV7-9
size: .

DNA: TGTGCCATCAGTGAAAAGGGGGCGCGGTACGAGCAGTACTTC
CDR3: CAISEKGARYEQYF
D: TRBD1
J: TRBJ2-7
V: TRBV10-3
size: .

DNA: TGTGCCATCAGCTCCGGACACTTCTCCTATAATTCACCCCTCCACTTT
CDR3: CAISSGHFSYNSPLHF
D: .
J: TRBJ1-6
V: TRBV10-3
size: .

DNA: TGCGCCAGCAGCTTGGCCGCGGGAGCGAGGACCGGGGAGCTGTTTTTT
CDR3: CASSLAAGARTGELFF
D: TRBD2
J: TRBJ2-2
V: TRBV5-1
size: .

DNA: TGTGCCAGCAGCCCCTCGCTGGGGGCGGTGGCTTTCTTT
CDR3: CASSPSLGAVAFF
D: .
J: TRBJ1-1
V: TRBV7-3
size: .

DNA: TGTGCCAGCAGGATCGGGACAGGCGGCCAAGAGACCCAGTACTTC
CDR3: CASRIGTGGQETQYF
D: TRBD1
J: TRBJ2-5
V: TRBV7-9
size: .

DNA: TGTGCCAGCAGTGAATCAGGGACTGGAAACACCATATATTTT
CDR3: CASSESGTGNTIYF
D: .
J: TRBJ1-3
V: TRBV25-1
size: .

DNA: TGTGCCAGCGTACCGTATCCGGGGGACGAGCAGTACTTC
CDR3: CASVPYPGDEQYF
D: .
J: TRBJ2-7
V: TRBV6-5
size: .